One sample yielded the 5 T cell receptor beta chains listed below, sequenced in a study of T cells in Graves' hyperthyroidism and ophthalmopathy. Amplification yielded TCR beta CDR3 regions, with RNA transcripts as the source. A first-round RT-PCR of the TCR CDR3 used the HTBI primer set. Using its own MiXCR run on the multiplex PCR reads, TCRdb lists one record per CDR3 protein. The table records around 340,000 distinct CDR3 sequences, about 15% of them present only once. The sequencing sample was made of blood. The receptors were sampled from a man between 25 and 39 years old with Graves' hyperthyroidism.

The table lists this clonotype with many counts. V usage is TRBV4-1 and J usage is TRBJ2-1; unclear D gene. Germline V CDR1 and CDR2: MGHRA, YSYEKL. The CDR3 has 15 amino acids. V gave up 3 bases and J gave up 0 bases, with 9 bases separating them. Here the CDR3 DNA reads TGCGCCAGCAGCCAGCGGATGAGCTCCTACAATGAGCAGTTCTTC. Translation gives CASSQRMSSYNEQFF.

The genes are TRBV7-9 and TRBJ1-5, with unresolved D. Germline CDR1 reads SEHNR; CDR2 reads FQNEAQ (reference sequence). Trimming stripped 3 bases from V and 3 bases from J, with 6 bases between. The CDR3 is 13 amino acids. CDR3 sequence reads: CASSLQNNQPQHF. The CDR3, as DNA: TGTGCCAGCAGCTTGCAGAACAATCAGCCCCAGCATTTT.

This clonotype was detected many times. V usage is TRBV25-1 and J usage is TRBJ2-3; 14 bases fit TRBD2. V was clipped by 8 bases and J by 3 bases; unmatched bases: 16. CDR1 is MGHDK and CDR2 is SYGVNS in the germline V gene. This CDR3 spans 19 amino acids. CDR3 amino acids: CASAPVTGTSGSGTDTQYF. Written as DNA, the CDR3 is TGTGCCAGCGCGCCAGTTACCGGGACTAGCGGGAGTGGTACAGATACGCAGTATTTT.

This rearrangement joins TRBV20-1 to TRBJ2-7, with D perhaps TRBD2 (9 bases). The CDR3 has 18 amino acids. CDR1 is DFQATT and CDR2 is SNEGSKA in the germline V gene (reference sequence). V lost 6 bases and J lost 4, with 31 bases in between. CDR3 sequence reads: CSARTGIAGDLLTYEQYF. The CDR3 bases are TGCAGTGCCAGGACAGGGATAGCGGGAGACCTCCTGACTTACGAGCAGTACTTC.

This clonotype was counted ten times or more. The chain is built from TRBV7-2 and TRBJ1-1; D remains unclear. Trimming cost V 7 bases and J 6 bases, with 18 bases left between them. Germline loops: CDR1 SGHTA, CDR2 FQGNSA. The CDR3 is 14 amino acids. CDR3 loop: CASISGPQGAEAFF. CDR3 DNA sequence: TGTGCCAGCATATCCGGGCCCCAAGGCGCTGAAGCTTTCTTT.